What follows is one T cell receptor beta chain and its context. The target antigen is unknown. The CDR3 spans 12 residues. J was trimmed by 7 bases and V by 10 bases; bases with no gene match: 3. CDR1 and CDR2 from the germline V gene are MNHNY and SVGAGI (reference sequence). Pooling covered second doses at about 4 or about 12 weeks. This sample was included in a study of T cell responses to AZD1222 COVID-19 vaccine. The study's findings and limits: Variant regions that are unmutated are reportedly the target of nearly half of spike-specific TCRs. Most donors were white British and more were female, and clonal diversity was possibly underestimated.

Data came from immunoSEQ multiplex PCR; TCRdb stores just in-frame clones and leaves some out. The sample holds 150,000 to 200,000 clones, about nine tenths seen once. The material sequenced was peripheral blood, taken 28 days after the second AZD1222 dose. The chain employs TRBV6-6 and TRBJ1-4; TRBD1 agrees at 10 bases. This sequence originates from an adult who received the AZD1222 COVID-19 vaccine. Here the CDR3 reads CATWTGGEKLFF. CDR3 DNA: TGTGCCACCTGGACAGGGGGTGAAAAACTGTTTTTT.